This T cell receptor (beta chain) appears in the sequencing data of a study of blood T cell repertoires in COVID-19 (dated by TCRdb to 2020 to 2021). A note on the overall study: Collaborator samples came from the United States, Italy and Spain and covered acute and convalescent phases of COVID-19. The material from the prospective study consisted of cDNA or gDNA derived from T cells, B-cell-depleted T cells, or PBMCs. Subjects who had been exposed to COVID-19, were actively infected with it, or had recovered from it provided the deeply sampled blood TCRbeta repertoires that made up the dataset. The repertoires were released in a freely available public database meant as a resource for research on the immune response to SARS-CoV-2. The samples were drawn from the first 160 participants of the ongoing ImmuneRACE study and from 1,254 subjects provided by 6 global collaborators. Nearly every sample came with metadata listing a de-identified subject ID, COVID-19 status, age in years and sex. Where HLA class I and class II types were available, the types were taken from metadata supplied by the sample provider, not from assay-based typing. Study-level results and caveats: The quantity of clinical and demographic metadata differed by source and by participant and was supplied without curation.

TCRbeta CDR3 regions were amplified from genomic DNA by means of the immunoSEQ Assay, a bias-controlled multiplex PCR. The authors' pipeline ran thus. Nucleated cell counts per sample were estimated from amplification of reference gene primers within the assay. To quantify the absolute abundance of each unique TCRbeta CDR3 rearrangement, sequence reads were collapsed and filtered. Productive Simpson clonality was computed per sample as the square root of Simpson's diversity index over productive rearrangements. In its TCRdb copy, this immuneACCESS table keeps in-frame sequences only and misses some clones. Where compared with another copy, unresolved V genes explain less than half of these, and the others have no known cause. V and J calls and clone size are those listed in that table; D and trimming were worked out from the DNA. A total of about 100,000 clones appear in this sample, approximately 86% of them only once. The top ten hold around 3% of the sample.

In regard to this clone: The antigen it recognizes is unknown. Within one base of it there is no much larger clone, and no base qualities were kept.

The CDR3 starts with the cysteine, ends with the phenylalanine, and has 12 residues. Solely the CDR3 DNA is kept, with 36 bases framed from the first base. V is pruned by 5 bases and J by 13 bases, leaving 7 bases of the junction without a gene match. The germline V gene specifies SGHVS as CDR1 and FQNEAQ as CDR2. The collaborating institutions used their own protocols to collect whole blood in K2EDTA tubes. For TCRbeta analysis, collaborator samples were shipped as frozen whole blood, as isolated PBMCs, or as DNA extracted from either sample type. Sequenced: peripheral blood. Rearrangement joined TRBV7-8 to TRBJ2-3; 9 bases in between match TRBD2. This TCR was sampled from a man aged 45-60 years with active or convalescent COVID-19. CDR3 loop: CASSPSGAREYF. The nucleotides are TGTGCCAGCAGCCCTAGCGGGGCCCGAGAGTATTTT.